Following are 27 T cell receptor beta chains from one sample sequenced in a study of blood T cell repertoires in COVID-19. Clones were sequenced by immunoSEQ multiplex PCR, and TCRdb holds only the in-frame ones, with some missing. The sample records about 200,000 clones, more than 80% being singletons. Input material: PBMCs or T cells enriched from blood (not recorded which). These receptors were obtained from a man younger than 40 who had recovered from COVID-19.

In nucleotides, the CDR3 is TGTGCCAGCAGCTTACGGTCAGCGGGAGGGCCGGATACGCAGTATTTT. The encoded protein is CASSLRSAGGPDTQYF. The chain uses TRBV11-3 and TRBJ2-3, with 10 bases matching TRBD2. Germline loops: CDR1 SGHNT, CDR2 YENEEA. The CDR3 loop spans 16 amino acids. The V segment lost 2 bases and the J segment 6 bases; nucleotides outside the gene matches: 8. The full variable domain, its missing parts supplied by reference TRBV11-3 and TRBJ2-3, is EAGVVQSPRYKIIEKKQPVAFWCNPISGHNTLYWYLQNLGQGPELLIRYENEEAVDDSQLPKDRFSAERLKGVDSTLKIQPAELGDSAVYLCASSLRSAGGPDTQYFGPGTRLTVL.

This chain uses TRBV9 with TRBJ2-2, with 10 nucleotides matching TRBD2. The CDR3 has 16 residues. CDR1 and CDR2 from the germline V gene are SGDLS and YYNGEE. Germline trimming cut 4 bases from V and 7 bases from J; bases unmatched to any gene: 10. The CDR3 sequence is CASSSLAGAAGGELFF. DNA for the CDR3: TGTGCCAGCAGCTCTCTAGCGGGGGCGGCGGGCGGGGAGCTGTTTTTT.

The chain uses TRBV19 and TRBJ2-1; 9 positions match TRBD1. Germline V gene lookup returns CDR1 LNHDA and CDR2 SQIVND (reference sequence). The J segment lost 8 bases and the V segment lost 3 bases, leaving 5 bases of the junction unmatched. This CDR3 has 14 residues. CDR3 region: CASSIGTGNHEQFF. CDR3 DNA: TGTGCCAGTAGTATTGGGACAGGGAACCATGAGCAGTTCTTC.

This clone was counted a single time. This sequence joins TRBV5-6 and TRBJ1-2, with D possibly matching TRBD1 (6 bases). CDR1 is SGHDT and CDR2 is YYEEEE in the germline V gene. The CDR3 is made up of 12 amino acids. V was trimmed by 4 bases and J by 8 bases, leaving 12 bases between them. The CDR3 nucleotides read TGTGCCAGCAGCCAACAGGGAGTAGGCTACACCTTC. It translates to CASSQQGVGYTF.

The V call is TRBV18, the J call TRBJ1-2; TRBD1 agrees at 7 bases. Looked up from germline, CDR1 is KGHSH and CDR2 is LQKENI. The J segment lost 7 bases and the V segment lost 3 bases, leaving 8 bases of the junction unmatched. This CDR3 is 14 amino acids long. For the CDR3, the DNA is TGTGCCAGCTCACCGACGACAGGGTCGAGTGGCTACACCTTC. Translation gives CASSPTTGSSGYTF.

The genes are TRBV6-5 and TRBJ2-7; D might be TRBD2 (5 bases). Per germline, CDR1 MNHEY and CDR2 SVGAGI. Trimming left V 6 bases short and J 0 bases short, with 15 bases between. This CDR3 region has 15 residues. CDR3 DNA sequence: TGTGCCAGCAGCCCCTTTAGCGAGAACTCCTACGAGCAGTACTTC. Translating gives CASSPFSENSYEQYF.

The chain has TRBV5-1 and TRBJ2-1, with 9 positions matching TRBD1. This CDR3 is 16 amino acids long. Germline trimming cut 6 bases from V and 7 bases from J; bases unmatched to any gene: 14. Germline V gene sequence: CDR1 SGHRS, CDR2 YFSETQ. The CDR3: CASTEEYRGLGNEQFF. CDR3 nucleotide sequence: TGCGCCAGCACGGAAGAATACAGGGGGCTAGGAAATGAGCAGTTCTTC.

This chain connects TRBV30 to TRBJ1-2, with D possibly TRBD1 on 6 matching bases. The germline V gene has CDR1 GTSNPN and CDR2 SVGIG (reference sequence). The CDR3 sequence is 16 residues long. The V and J ends lost 2 bases and 4 bases respectively, with 20 bases between them. The CDR3 nucleotides read TGTGCCTGGAGTCCTGAACTCGCAGGGGTTGGCTATGGCTACACCTTC. Translating it yields CAWSPELAGVGYGYTF.

This clone was observed a single time. The chain joins TRBV7-2 to TRBJ2-1, with a tentative D call TRBD1 (6 bases). The V gene's germline CDR1 is SGHTA and CDR2 FQGNSA. Trimming removed 4 bases at V and 8 bases at J, with 21 bases between. The CDR3 has 16 residues. CDR3 residues: CASSSWTAPMVDEQFF. Written as DNA, the CDR3 is TGTGCCAGCAGCTCCTGGACAGCCCCAATGGTGGATGAGCAGTTCTTC.

The genes are TRBV12-3 or TRBV12-4 and TRBJ1-2; D possibly corresponds to TRBD1 (5 bases). V dropped 3 bases and J dropped 4 bases, with 9 bases sitting between them. The CDR3 spans 13 residues. The CDR3 sequence is CASSFRGSYGYTF. CDR3 nucleotides: TGTGCCAGCAGTTTTCGGGGGTCCTATGGCTACACCTTC.

The chain employs TRBV4-3 and TRBJ2-5, with 12 bases fitting TRBD2. This CDR3 is built from 14 residues. The ends lost 4 bases at V and 4 bases at J; junction bases unmatched: 1. The germline CDR1 and CDR2 sequences are LGHNA and YSLEER. The CDR3 coding sequence is TGCGCCAGCAGCCTACTAGCGGGGGGAGAGACCCAGTACTTC. Translation gives CASSLLAGGETQYF.

The CDR3 spells CASSRRLADEQYF. Here the CDR3 DNA reads TGTGCCAGCAGTCGAAGACTAGCTGACGAGCAGTACTTC. The chain is built from TRBV12-3 or TRBV12-4 and TRBJ2-7; 7 bases align to TRBD2. V lost 5 bases and J lost 5; bases outside the gene matches: 6. The CDR3 length is 13 residues.

This chain connects TRBV29-1 to TRBJ1-2; D is possibly TRBD1 (6 bases). Germline lookup yields CDR1 SQVTM and CDR2 ANQGSEA. CDR3 length: 12 amino acids. The V and J ends lost 7 bases and 8 bases respectively, with 17 bases between them. The DNA of the CDR3 is TGCAGCGACCGGGGCAGGGGAAGAGGCTACACCTTC. This encodes CSDRGRGRGYTF.

V gene TRBV19 combines with J gene TRBJ1-1; D uncertain. Germline V gives CDR1 LNHDA, CDR2 SQIVND (reference sequence). The V end lost 3 bases, the J end lost 1 base, and 6 bases lay between the germline ends. The CDR3 runs to 13 residues. CDR3: CASSISQNTEAFF. The CDR3 DNA reads TGTGCCAGTAGTATTAGTCAGAACACTGAAGCTTTCTTT.

This chain links TRBV6-6 with TRBJ2-4; D is unresolved. Germline CDR1 and CDR2: MNHNY and SVGAGI (reference sequence). The CDR3 runs to 16 residues. Trimming shortened V by 2 bases and J by 0 bases, and 11 bases separated the two germline ends. The CDR3 is CASSYQAPIAKNIQYF. The CDR3 DNA is TGTGCCAGCAGTTACCAGGCACCTATAGCCAAAAACATTCAGTACTTC.

The rearrangement uses TRBV4-3 and TRBJ1-2; D gene unclear. The V gene lost 3 bases and the J gene lost 0 bases, with 11 bases spanning the gap. From germline, CDR1 is LGHNA and CDR2 YSLEER. CDR3 size: 15 residues. CDR3: CASSQALAANYGYTF. The CDR3 DNA follows: TGCGCCAGCAGCCAGGCTCTGGCGGCTAACTATGGCTACACCTTC.

This chain links TRBV5-1 with TRBJ1-3; D is possibly TRBD1 (6 bases). Trimming removed 2 bases at V and 4 bases at J, with 10 bases between. The CDR3 sequence is 14 residues long. In germline, CDR1 is SGHRS, CDR2 YFSETQ. Written as DNA, the CDR3 is TGCGCCAGCAGCTTAAACAGGGACGGAAACACCATATATTTT. Its translation: CASSLNRDGNTIYF.

The V call is TRBV21-1, the J call TRBJ1-1; the table's D call TRBD1 went unverified against the DNA. TRBV21-1 is tagged as a pseudogene. This CDR3 has 21 amino acids. Here the CDR3 reads CASSRGNVTVNHRLRFTEAFF. In DNA form, the CDR3 reads TGTGCCAGCAGCAGGGGTAACGTTACAGTTAATCACAGGCTGAGGTTCACTGAAGCTTTCTTT.

The gene calls are TRBV9 and TRBJ1-3; tentatively, D is TRBD1 (6 bases). The CDR3 is 15 amino acids. Germline assignment: CDR1 SGDLS and CDR2 YYNGEE. V lost 4 bases and J lost 3, with 14 bases in between. CDR3 sequence: CASSRETGNGNTIYF. The CDR3, as DNA: TGTGCCAGCAGCAGAGAAACAGGGAATGGAAACACCATATATTTT.

This clone was observed a single time. The gene calls are TRBV27 and TRBJ1-2; 7 bases match TRBD1. The ends lost 6 bases at V and 4 bases at J; junction bases unmatched: 8. The CDR3 extends over 14 amino acids. In germline, CDR1 is MNHEY, CDR2 SMNVEV (reference sequence). CDR3 loop: CASRKQGYSYGYTF. The DNA for the CDR3 is TGTGCCAGCAGAAAACAGGGGTACAGCTATGGCTACACCTTC.

The count of this clone is one. The chain recombines TRBV18 with TRBJ1-1; perhaps TRBD1 as D (5 bases). The CDR3 consists of 15 residues. Per germline, CDR1 KGHSH and CDR2 LQKENI. V lost 2 bases to trimming and J lost 2 bases, with 12 bases between them. The CDR3 sequence is CASSPVAGSNTEAFF. As DNA, the CDR3 is TGTGCCAGCTCACCAGTGGCAGGGTCCAACACTGAAGCTTTCTTT.

The chain carries TRBV21-1 and TRBJ2-7; TRBD2, as called in the table, went unchecked against the DNA. TRBV21-1 is deemed a pseudogene. The length of the CDR3 is 15 residues. The CDR3 DNA is TGTGCCAGCAGCAAAGAGCTAGATCCTACCTACGAGCAGTACTTC. Translated, it gives CASSKELDPTYEQYF.

A few counts support this clone. This chain uses TRBV7-2 with TRBJ1-5, with 7 nucleotides matching TRBD1. Germline trimming cut 1 base from V and 2 bases from J; bases unmatched to any gene: 5. Germline V gene sequence: CDR1 SGHTA, CDR2 FQGNSA. CDR3 size: 16 residues. In DNA form, the CDR3 reads TGTGCCAGCAGCTTAGTTGGCCAGGGGGGCAATCAGCCCCAGCATTTT. This codes for CASSLVGQGGNQPQHF.

The V gene is TRBV19, the J gene TRBJ2-7, with a tentative D call TRBD1 (6 bases). The CDR3 sequence is 15 residues long. Germline CDR1 reads LNHDA; CDR2 reads SQIVND (reference sequence). The V gene lost 3 bases and the J gene lost 2 bases, with 14 bases spanning the gap. CDR3 region: CASSISSQGPYEQYF. The CDR3 DNA follows: TGTGCCAGTAGTATCTCTTCACAGGGACCCTACGAGCAGTACTTC.

V is TRBV10-3 and J is TRBJ2-7, with 11 bases matching TRBD1. In germline, CDR1 is ENHRY, CDR2 SYGVKD. This CDR3 is built from 14 residues. With V trimmed by 6 bases and J by 4 bases, 5 bases remained unmatched. The CDR3: CAIRGDRGSYEQYF. In DNA, the CDR3 is TGTGCCATCAGGGGGGACAGGGGGAGTTACGAGCAGTACTTC.

The genes are TRBV12-3 or TRBV12-4 and TRBJ1-1; the D is unclear. The CDR3 covers 11 residues. Trimming pared 8 bases from V and 2 bases from J, leaving 6 bases between. CDR3 nucleotides: TGTGCCAGCGTCTTTAACACTGAAGCTTTCTTT. The encoded protein is CASVFNTEAFF.

The CDR3 sequence: CASSLVSLGAETQYF. In DNA form, the CDR3 reads TGTGCCAGCAGTTTAGTGTCTCTGGGAGCGGAGACCCAGTACTTC. This sequence joins TRBV6-2 or TRBV6-3 and TRBJ2-5; tentatively, D is TRBD2 (5 bases). Germline CDR1 reads MNHEY; CDR2 reads SVGEGT. The CDR3 contains 15 residues. V lost 4 bases and J 5 bases, leaving 17 bases between the germline ends.